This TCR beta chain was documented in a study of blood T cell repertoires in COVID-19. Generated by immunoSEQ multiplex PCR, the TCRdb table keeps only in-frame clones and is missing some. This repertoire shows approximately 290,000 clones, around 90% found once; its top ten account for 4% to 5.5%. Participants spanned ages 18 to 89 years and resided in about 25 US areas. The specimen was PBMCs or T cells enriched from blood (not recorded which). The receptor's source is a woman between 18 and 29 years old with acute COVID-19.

The CDR3 sequence is CASSGASYEQYF. As DNA, the CDR3 is TGTGCCAGTAGTGGGGCCTCCTACGAGCAGTACTTC. The chain is built from TRBV19 and TRBJ2-7; possible D gene TRBD1, 5 bases. Trimming removed 5 bases from V and 0 bases from J, with 5 bases in between. This CDR3 has 12 amino acids. In germline, CDR1 is LNHDA, CDR2 SQIVND (reference sequence).